This TCR beta chain was recorded in a study of shared clonotypes between healthy human individuals. TCRdb keeps only in-frame clones here, not all; method: immunoSEQ multiplex PCR. This sample carries about 2.1 million clones, just over 90% of them seen once, and the ten largest clones take about 1.7%. With regard to this clone: What it binds is unknown.

The CDR3 sequence is 14 residues long. CDR1 is SGHNT and CDR2 is YYREEE in the germline V gene (reference sequence). With 4 bases clipped from V and 5 bases from J, the junction kept 2 bases outside the gene matches. Study outcomes and limitations: Investigators collected only blood, and repertoires in tissues likely differ.

The naive CD8 population came from CD45RO-negative cells selected for CCR7, without terminally differentiated effector memory CD45RA+ cells. V is TRBV5-4 and J is TRBJ2-1, with 11 bases lining up with TRBD2. The receptor was isolated from a man aged 18 to 35 in good health. Some clones in this sample may be carry-over from other donors' samples. The sequenced sample consisted of naive CD8+ T cells from PBMCs. The CDR3 spells CASSQGLADNEQFF. The CDR3 DNA is TGTGCCAGCAGCCAGGGACTAGCGGACAATGAGCAGTTCTTC. Full variable domain (rest looked up from reference TRBV5-4 and TRBJ2-1): ETGVTQSPTHLIKTRGQQVTLRCSSQSGHNTVSWYQQALGQGPQFIFQYYREEENGRGNFPPRFSGLQFPNYSSELNVNALELDDSALYLCASSQGLADNEQFFGPGTRLTVL.